The 15 T cell receptor beta chains below all came from one sample that was sequenced in a study of cytotoxic CD8 clonotypes in ibrutinib-treated CLL. The repertoire was sequenced with immunoSEQ multiplex PCR; TCRdb's copy has only in-frame clones and lacks some. The sample contains 150,000 or so clones, 80% of which appear only once. The source material was PBMCs, sampled after 36 months of ibrutinib treatment. All receptors derive from a human donor with chronic lymphocytic leukemia.

This clone was seen a few times. The chain couples TRBV18 to TRBJ2-7; 7 nucleotides line up with TRBD1. CDR1 is KGHSH, CDR2 LQKENI, per germline. Trimming took 4 bases from V and 6 from J; bases not matched to a gene: 6. The CDR3 consists of 13 residues. CDR3 loop: CASSLPGQSEQYF. The CDR3 bases are TGTGCCAGCTCACTCCCGGGACAGTCCGAGCAGTACTTC.

This clone was counted a single time. This chain connects TRBV11-3 to TRBJ2-1, with a tentative D call TRBD1 (5 bases). Trimming took off 3 bases at V and 5 bases at J, with 11 bases between the two ends. The CDR3 is 14 residues long. CDR1 and CDR2 from the germline V gene are SGHNT and YENEEA. The CDR3 spells CASSFQGSDNEQFF. In DNA form, the CDR3 reads TGTGCCAGCAGCTTTCAGGGATCGGACAATGAGCAGTTCTTC. Drawing the rest from reference TRBV11-3 and TRBJ2-1, the complete variable domain is EAGVVQSPRYKIIEKKQPVAFWCNPISGHNTLYWYLQNLGQGPELLIRYENEEAVDDSQLPKDRFSAERLKGVDSTLKIQPAELGDSAVYLCASSFQGSDNEQFFGPGTRLTVL.

The chain recombines TRBV2 with TRBJ2-2, with D uncertain. This CDR3 contains 13 residues. Germline V lookup: CDR1 SNHLY, CDR2 FYNNEI. Deletions cut 7 bases from V and 6 bases from J, with 12 bases between. Written as DNA, the CDR3 is TGTGCCAGCACCTACGGTGGCCCCGGGGAGCTGTTTTTT. It encodes CASTYGGPGELFF.

The chain recombines TRBV2 with TRBJ2-7; 9 positions agree with TRBD2. Germline V gene data show CDR1 as SNHLY and CDR2 as FYNNEI. There are 11 residues in the CDR3. J gave up 6 bases and V 7 bases, and 1 base lay outside the gene matches. This CDR3 is CASTLAGEQYF. CDR3 coding DNA: TGTGCCAGCACACTAGCGGGCGAGCAGTACTTC.

The V gene is TRBV7-7, the J gene TRBJ2-2; 12 nucleotides match TRBD2. V shed 4 bases and J 0 bases; nucleotides not matched to a gene: 6. The CDR3 is made up of 18 amino acids. Per the germline V gene, CDR1 is SSHAT and CDR2 is FNYEAQ (reference sequence). The CDR3 sequence: CASSSRLAGEPNTGELFF. The CDR3 DNA reads TGTGCCAGCAGCTCCCGACTAGCGGGGGAACCGAACACCGGGGAGCTGTTTTTT.

The chain couples TRBV6-5 to TRBJ1-1, with D hard to call. The CDR3 extends over 14 amino acids. With 2 bases removed from V and 4 bases from J, the gap between germline ends came to 11 bases. Germline CDR1 is MNHEY and CDR2 is SVGAGI. The CDR3 DNA sequence: TGTGCCAGCAGTTACGACGATCCGGGCACTGAAGCTTTCTTT. It translates to CASSYDDPGTEAFF.

The sample holds a few counts of this clone. The chain uses TRBV18 and TRBJ1-5; TRBD1 agrees at 7 bases. The trim removed 3 bases at V and 5 bases at J, leaving 4 bases unmatched. Per germline, CDR1 KGHSH and CDR2 LQKENI. The CDR3 totals 14 residues. CDR3 sequence: CASSPDRTYQPQHF. As DNA, the CDR3 is TGTGCCAGCTCACCGGACAGGACCTATCAGCCCCAGCATTTT. Variable domain in full (rest from reference TRBV18 and TRBJ1-5): NAGVMQNPRHLVRRRGQEARLRCSPMKGHSHVYWYRQLPEEGLKFMVYLQKENIIDESGMPKERFSAEFPKEGPSILRIQQVVRGDSAAYFCASSPDRTYQPQHFGDGTRLSIL.

V usage is TRBV27 and J usage is TRBJ2-5, with D possibly being TRBD1 or TRBD2 (6 bases each). The CDR3 has 15 residues. The V and J ends lost 10 bases and 0 bases respectively, with 18 bases between them. From germline, CDR1 is MNHEY and CDR2 SMNVEV (reference sequence). The DNA of the CDR3 is TGTGCCACCAGGGGTAGCGGAGGGTACCAAGAGACCCAGTACTTC. This translates into CATRGSGGYQETQYF.

The chain carries TRBV27 and TRBJ1-4, with 7 bases that match TRBD1. CDR1 is MNHEY and CDR2 is SMNVEV in the germline V gene (reference sequence). CDR3 length: 17 residues. The junction had 11 bases not matched to a gene; V was cut back by 0 bases and J by 7 bases. CDR3 sequence reads: CASSLSALRQGGEKLFF. In DNA, the CDR3 is TGTGCCAGCAGTTTATCCGCCTTGAGACAGGGTGGTGAAAAACTGTTTTTT. Full variable domain (missing parts from reference TRBV27 and TRBJ1-4): EAQVTQNPRYLITVTGKKLTVTCSQNMNHEYMSWYRQDPGLGLRQIYYSMNVEVTDKGDVPEGYKVSRKEKRNFPLILESPSPNQTSLYFCASSLSALRQGGEKLFFGSGTQLSVL.

The chain uses TRBV5-1 and TRBJ2-7; 10 nucleotides match TRBD1. This CDR3 is 14 amino acids long. The germline CDR1 and CDR2 sequences are SGHRS and YFSETQ. The trim removed 0 bases at V and 6 bases at J, leaving 3 bases unmatched. CDR3 sequence (DNA): TGCGCCAGCAGCTTGGGAGGACAGGGGGGCGAGCAGTACTTC. Encoded protein: CASSLGGQGGEQYF.

This clone was seen more than once but under ten times. This rearrangement joins TRBV7-3 to TRBJ2-1; 13 bases line up with TRBD2. The CDR3 covers 16 residues. V lost 4 bases, J lost 2 bases, and 2 bases stayed unmatched. Germline CDR1 and CDR2: SGHTA and FQGTGA. The CDR3 nucleotides are TGTGCCAGCAGCTCCGGACTAGCGGGAGCCTACAATGAGCAGTTCTTC. This encodes CASSSGLAGAYNEQFF.

This clone was seen a handful of times. V gene TRBV19 combines with J gene TRBJ1-2; perhaps TRBD1 as D (5 bases). Germline CDR1 LNHDA, CDR2 SQIVND (reference sequence). Trimming took 4 bases from V and 3 from J, leaving 9 bases between them. The CDR3 length is 13 residues. CDR3 loop: CASSNWGDYGYTF. The DNA of the CDR3 is TGTGCCAGTAGTAACTGGGGGGACTATGGCTACACCTTC.

J is TRBJ2-5 and V is TRBV7-9; 7 bases are a match to TRBD2. Germline V gene lookup returns CDR1 SEHNR and CDR2 FQNEAQ (reference sequence). The junction had 5 bases not matched to a gene; V was cut back by 3 bases and J by 1 base. The CDR3 length is 15 residues. The CDR3 sequence: CASSLGGTIQETQYF. The CDR3 bases are TGTGCCAGCAGCTTGGGGGGGACCATCCAAGAGACCCAGTACTTC.

The chain links TRBV27 to TRBJ2-5, with 12 bases fitting TRBD2. V was clipped by 5 bases and J by 5 bases; unmatched bases: 9. CDR1 and CDR2 from the germline V gene are MNHEY and SMNVEV (reference sequence). This CDR3 has 16 residues. CDR3 DNA: TGTGCCAGCAGTACCCATCTAGCGGGAGGGCTGGAGACCCAGTACTTC. Translation: CASSTHLAGGLETQYF.

This clone was seen just once. The genes are TRBV5-1 and TRBJ2-7; D is possibly TRBD1 (6 bases). Germline V lookup: CDR1 SGHRS, CDR2 YFSETQ. The CDR3 contains 13 residues. V was shortened by 3 bases and J by 3 bases, with 10 bases between the two germline ends. In nucleotides, the CDR3 is TGCGCCAGCAGCTACGAACAGGGCTACGAGCAGTACTTC. This codes for CASSYEQGYEQYF.